This is a list of T cell receptor beta chains from one sample in a study of shared clonotypes between healthy human individuals. Generated by immunoSEQ multiplex PCR, the TCRdb table keeps only in-frame clones and is missing some. The repertoire holds some 650,000 clones, with more than 95% as singletons. Sequenced material: naive CD4+ T cells sorted from blood. The origin of the receptors is a woman in her thirties in good health. Both conserved end residues are part of each CDR3. A D gene is named only where the DNA matches it firmly. Expanded clones are given a class, and other clones once, few, many or no size at all.

TRBV6-5,.,.,TRBJ1-2,TGTGCCAGCAGTTACTCCGGGGCCCCCCGTGGCTACACCTTC,CASSYSGAPRGYTF
TRBV21-1,.,.,TRBJ2-3,TGTGCCAGCAGCAAAGTGGCGCGTCCCTGGGTCGCAGATACGCAGTATTTT,CASSKVARPWVADTQYF
TRBV27,.,.,TRBJ1-5,TGTGCCAGCAGTTTATGGCCAGCGAAGGGGCAGCCCCAGCATTTT,CASSLWPAKGQPQHF
TRBV5-1,.,.,TRBJ2-1,TGCGCCAGCAGCCCTATCCCCGGGGCCTCCTACAATGAGCAGTTCTTC,CASSPIPGASYNEQFF
TRBV28,.,.,TRBJ2-1,TGTGCCAGCAACATGGGCGGCAATGAGCAGTTCTTC,CASNMGGNEQFF
TRBV15,.,.,TRBJ1-1,TGTGCCACCAGCAGAGGCGGGGGAATGAACACTGAAGCTTTCTTT,CATSRGGGMNTEAFF
TRBV4-2,.,TRBD2,TRBJ2-7,TGTGCCAGCAGCCAAGGAGTAGCGGGAGTGCGCGAGCAGTACTTC,CASSQGVAGVREQYF
TRBV5-1,.,TRBD2,TRBJ2-7,TGCGCCAGCAGCTTGGCACTAGCGGGAGTCTACGAGCAGTACTTC,CASSLALAGVYEQYF
TRBV11-2,.,TRBD2,TRBJ2-3,TGTGCCAGCAGCGAAGAGGGACTAGCGGGGTCATTTACGCAGTATTTT,CASSEEGLAGSFTQYF
TRBV6-1,.,.,TRBJ1-5,TGTGCCAGCATTTTGTACCCGAGGGGTAATCAGCCCCAGCATTTT,CASILYPRGNQPQHF
TRBV15,.,.,TRBJ2-1,TGTGCCACCAGCAGAGATTTCGCCGAGGTTGAGCAGTTCTTC,CATSRDFAEVEQFF
TRBV10-3,.,.,TRBJ1-5,TGTGCCATCAGTGAGCGGGGAGGGGACTCGGTCAATCAGCCCCAGCATTTT,CAISERGGDSVNQPQHF
TRBV7-2,.,.,TRBJ1-2,TGTGCCAGCAGCTTAATGGCGCAATATGGCTACACCTTC,CASSLMAQYGYTF
TRBV28,.,.,TRBJ2-1,TGTGCCAGCAGTGAACCCCTAGGGGGTTACAATGAGCAGTTCTTC,CASSEPLGGYNEQFF
TRBV28,.,TRBD1,TRBJ2-7,TGTGCCAGCAGATATCCACTCGGACAGGGGGGGTACGAGCAGTACTTC,CASRYPLGQGGYEQYF
TRBV7-9,.,TRBD1,TRBJ2-1,TGTGCCAGCAGCGAGCGACCGGACAGGGCCAATGAGCAGTTCTTC,CASSERPDRANEQFF
TRBV5-1,once,.,TRBJ1-2,TGCGCCAGCAGCTTGATTGGGTCCATTATTGACTACACCTTC,CASSLIGSIIDYTF
TRBV10-3,.,TRBD2,TRBJ2-2,TGTGCCATCACCCCTAGCGGGAGAGTCGGGGAGCTGTTTTTT,CAITPSGRVGELFF
TRBV5-7,once,.,TRBJ1-6,TGTGCCAGCAGCACGGAGACAGGCTTGAGGAATTCACCCCTCCACTTT,CASSTETGLRNSPLHF
TRBV28,.,TRBD1,TRBJ1-2,TGTGCCACCCCAGGGGCAGGGGGCTTATATGGCTACACCTTC,CATPGAGGLYGYTF
TRBV2,.,.,TRBJ1-1,TGTGCCAGCAGTGAAGCACGACTTACTGAAGCTTTCTTT,CASSEARLTEAFF
TRBV11-2,once,TRBD1,TRBJ2-7,TGTGCCAGCAGCTTAGAGGGACAGGGTCACGAGCAGTACTTC,CASSLEGQGHEQYF
TRBV28,.,TRBD1,TRBJ1-2,TGTGCCAGCAGTTTTAAGGGAGGACAGGGGGAGGTCTATGGCTACACCTTC,CASSFKGGQGEVYGYTF
TRBV28,.,.,TRBJ2-7,TGTGCCAGCTCTCCACCTCGAGGGCGAGGGGAGCAGTACTTC,CASSPPRGRGEQYF
TRBV6-1,.,.,TRBJ2-3,TGTGCCAGCACCGGAAGCACAGATACGCAGTATTTT,CASTGSTDTQYF
TRBV13,.,.,TRBJ2-7,TGTGCCAGCAGCTTAGGGGGCAGGGTGTCCTACGAGCAGTACTTC,CASSLGGRVSYEQYF
TRBV27,.,.,TRBJ2-1,TGTGCCAGCAGTTCCTTGGCGGGGGAGCAGTTCTTC,CASSSLAGEQFF
TRBV7-9,.,TRBD1,TRBJ1-4,TGTGCCAGCAGCGCGGGGACAGCTGAAAAACTGTTTTTT,CASSAGTAEKLFF
TRBV10-1,.,.,TRBJ2-2,TGCGCCAGCAGTGAGTCGTTGGAGCCCGGGGAGCTGTTTTTT,CASSESLEPGELFF
TRBV4-1,.,.,TRBJ1-2,TGCGCCAGCAGCCAAGATCCTCTTAACTATGGCTACACCTTC,CASSQDPLNYGYTF
TRBV6-5,.,.,TRBJ1-3,TGTGCCAGCAGTTCGTCGACAACCCGCGGAAACACCATATATTTT,CASSSSTTRGNTIYF